This T cell receptor beta chain was obtained from a study of blood T cell repertoires in COVID-19. The CDR3 runs to 11 residues. Germline CDR1 is MDHEN and CDR2 is SYDVKM. Trimming removed 5 bases at V and 1 base at J, with 3 bases between. Data came from immunoSEQ multiplex PCR; TCRdb stores just in-frame clones and leaves some out. Here the sample spans about 270,000 clones, about 90% being singletons. This chain joins TRBV28 and TRBJ2-7; D call uncertain. This TCR was sampled from a woman aged 60 to 75 who had recovered from COVID-19. Sequencing was carried out using PBMCs or T cells enriched from blood (not recorded which). The CDR3 spells CASSQSYEQYF. The CDR3 DNA reads as TGTGCCAGCAGTCAATCCTACGAGCAGTACTTC.